This is a list of T cell receptor beta chains from one sample in a study of patients and donors after allogeneic stem cell transplantation. TCRdb fed the RT-PCR reads into MiXCR, producing one record per CDR3 protein. Among roughly 960,000 distinct CDR3 sequences listed, roughly 18% were seen once. The specimen was blood, either unsorted or a sorted T cell fraction (not recorded which). These receptors originate from a human donor who was either an allogeneic HSCT recipient or a stem cell or donor lymphocyte infusion donor (not recorded which). It is not recorded whose cells these are; they may come from a transplant donor. CDR3s include the opening cysteine and the closing phenylalanine or tryptophan. The D gene is left open where the match is weak. The size of a clone is reported for some rows only, either as once, few or many, or as a class for expanded clones.

clone_size	d_call	v_call	j_call	cdr3_aa	cdr3_nt
few	TRBD2	TRBV18	TRBJ2-7	CASSPLPTSGSYEQYF	TGTGCCAGCTCACCACTCCCCACTAGCGGGAGCTACGAGCAGTACTTC
few	TRBD1	TRBV10-3	TRBJ1-5	CATAPAGTGGLQPQHF	TGTGCCACAGCCCCAGCCGGGACAGGGGGCTTGCAGCCCCAGCATTTT
NA	NA	TRBV10-3	TRBJ2-3	CAISPLGTDTQYF	TGTGCCATCAGCCCACTAGGCACAGATACGCAGTATTTT
NA	TRBD1	TRBV19	TRBJ1-1	CATMTGGTEAFF	TGTGCCACCATGACAGGGGGCACTGAAGCTTTCTTT
many	NA	TRBV6-1	TRBJ1-5	CASSRIQGRGNQPQHF	TGTGCCAGCAGCCGTATACAGGGACGGGGCAATCAGCCCCAGCATTTT
many	NA	TRBV10-3	TRBJ2-1	CAISDDGTREQFF	TGTGCCATCAGTGACGATGGTACGCGTGAGCAGTTCTTC
few	NA	TRBV20-1	TRBJ2-3	CSGEGLGSSTDTQYF	TGCAGTGGTGAGGGCCTAGGCTCTAGCACAGATACGCAGTATTTT
few	NA	TRBV4-3	TRBJ2-2	CASSQDLGGANTGELFF	TGCGCCAGCAGCCAAGATTTAGGCGGGGCCAACACCGGGGAGCTGTTTTTT
few	NA	TRBV6-5	TRBJ2-1	CASGNPNEQFF	TGTGCCAGCGGGAATCCCAATGAGCAGTTCTTC
NA	TRBD1	TRBV7-2	TRBJ1-5	CASSRTGEVNQPQHF	TGTGCCAGCAGCCGAACAGGGGAAGTTAATCAGCCCCAGCATTTT
few	NA	TRBV9	TRBJ1-2	CASSVVGEGPYGYTF	TGTGCCAGCAGCGTAGTGGGGGAAGGTCCCTATGGCTACACCTTC
few	TRBD1	TRBV3-1	TRBJ1-4	CASSLDRVTDEKLFF	TGTGCCAGCAGCCTGGACAGGGTAACGGATGAAAAACTGTTTTTT
NA	TRBD2	TRBV20-1	TRBJ2-7	CSAAGTSGAYEQYF	TGCAGTGCTGCGGGGACTAGCGGGGCTTACGAGCAGTACTTC
NA	NA	TRBV7-9	TRBJ2-3	CASSLSADRTDTQYF	TGTGCCAGCAGCTTATCGGCAGACCGCACAGATACGCAGTATTTT
few	TRBD2	TRBV9	TRBJ2-3	CASSGAPTSRFADTQYF	TGTGCCAGCAGCGGAGCTCCGACTAGCCGTTTCGCAGATACGCAGTATTTT
few	NA	TRBV20-1	TRBJ2-1	CSARPDGFREQFF	TGCAGTGCTAGACCCGACGGTTTCCGGGAGCAGTTCTTC
few	NA	TRBV20-1	TRBJ1-6	CSAWTEESSPLHF	TGCAGTGCCTGGACGGAAGAGAGTTCACCCCTCCACTTT
NA	NA	TRBV6-2/TRBV6-3	TRBJ2-2	CASSYARRDTGELFF	TGTGCCAGCAGTTACGCGCGTAGGGACACCGGGGAGCTGTTTTTT
many	NA	TRBV5-1	TRBJ1-1	CASSLGDTEAFF	TGTGCCAGCAGCTTAGGGGACACTGAAGCTTTCTTT
few	NA	TRBV7-2	TRBJ1-1	CASSLNLGSNTEAFF	TGTGCCAGCAGCTTAAATCTTGGCTCTAACACTGAAGCTTTCTTT
NA	NA	TRBV4-2	TRBJ2-7	CASSQESEPSSYEQYF	TGTGCCAGCAGCCAAGAGTCGGAGCCCAGCTCCTACGAGCAGTACTTC
NA	TRBD2	TRBV7-9	TRBJ2-7	CASTPPGGGHHEQYF	TGTGCCAGCACCCCCCCCGGGGGGGGGCATCACGAGCAGTACTTC
few	NA	TRBV5-1	TRBJ1-4	CASSFPNEKLFF	TGCGCCAGCAGCTTTCCTAATGAAAAACTGTTTTTT
NA	NA	TRBV9	TRBJ2-6	CASSVETGFSSGANVLTF	TGTGCCAGCAGCGTAGAAACAGGGTTTTCCTCTGGGGCCAACGTCCTGACTTTC
few	TRBD1	TRBV7-8	TRBJ1-2	CASSSHLDRAPDGYTF	TGTGCCAGCAGCTCCCATCTCGACAGGGCTCCTGATGGCTACACCTTC
NA	TRBD1	TRBV6-5	TRBJ1-2	CASSSTHGTGPNYGYTF	TGTGCCAGCAGTTCCACGCACGGGACAGGACCTAACTATGGCTACACCTTC
few	NA	TRBV9	TRBJ2-1	CASSVRGADNEQFF	TGTGCCAGCAGCGTACGGGGGGCCGACAATGAGCAGTTCTTC
NA	NA	TRBV11-2	TRBJ1-1	CASSLGGRGSSTEAFF	TGTGCCAGCAGCTTAGGAGGGAGGGGGAGTAGCACTGAAGCTTTCTTT
NA	TRBD1	TRBV12-3/TRBV12-4	TRBJ1-6	CASSRTGGSYNSPLHF	TGTGCCAGCAGCAGGACAGGGGGATCCTATAATTCACCCCTCCACTTT
few	NA	TRBV5-6	TRBJ2-1	CASSSMRGITRGANEQFF	TGTGCCAGCAGCTCGATGAGGGGGATAACACGCGGGGCCAATGAGCAGTTCTTC
NA	NA	TRBV12-3/TRBV12-4	TRBJ2-1	CASSARLGGRNEQFF	TGTGCCAGCAGTGCAAGACTAGGAGGTCGGAATGAGCAGTTCTTC
NA	NA	TRBV6-1	TRBJ1-2	CASSEGGIYGYTF	TGTGCCAGCAGTGAAGGGGGCATCTATGGCTACACCTTC
NA	TRBD1	TRBV28	TRBJ2-2	CASNRDREDTGELFF	TGTGCCAGTAACCGGGACAGGGAGGACACCGGGGAGCTGTTTTTT
many	NA	TRBV4-2	TRBJ1-1	CASSQAPNTEAFF	TGTGCCAGCAGCCAAGCCCCGAACACTGAAGCTTTCTTT
NA	TRBD1	TRBV24-1	TRBJ1-1	CATSRDGTVAFF	TGTGCCACCAGCCGCGATGGGACAGTAGCTTTCTTT
few	NA	TRBV3-1	TRBJ2-5	CASSQVSETQYF	TGTGCCAGCAGCCAAGTTAGCGAGACCCAGTACTTC
NA	NA	TRBV7-9	TRBJ2-5	CASSLERFQETQYF	TGTGCCAGCAGCTTGGAGCGATTCCAAGAGACCCAGTACTTC
many	TRBD2	TRBV7-2	TRBJ2-3	CASSFRGGSTDTQYF	TGTGCCAGCAGTTTCCGGGGGGGCAGCACAGATACGCAGTATTTT
few	TRBD2	TRBV9	TRBJ2-3	CASSVEDGGALLNTDTQYF	TGTGCCAGCAGCGTAGAGGACGGGGGGGCCTTATTGAACACAGATACGCAGTATTTT
NA	NA	TRBV15	TRBJ2-2	CATSRDERQGGTGELFF	TGTGCCACCAGCAGAGATGAGCGTCAGGGAGGTACCGGGGAGCTGTTTTTT
few	NA	TRBV27	TRBJ2-7	CASSLYRGPTYEQYF	TGTGCCAGCAGTTTATATCGGGGACCGACCTACGAGCAGTACTTC
NA	NA	TRBV12-3/TRBV12-4	TRBJ2-5	CASSQGGGSTQYF	TGTGCCAGCAGCCAAGGAGGGGGTTCGACCCAGTACTTC
few	NA	TRBV20-1	TRBJ1-1	CSAKGLGNTEAFF	TGCAGTGCGAAGGGGCTCGGGAACACTGAAGCTTTCTTT
few	NA	TRBV20-1	TRBJ1-5	CSARLGGMGNQPQHF	TGCAGTGCTAGATTGGGGGGGATGGGCAATCAGCCCCAGCATTTT
few	TRBD2	TRBV28	TRBJ2-3	CAAKRGLGDTQYF	TGTGCCGCGAAGCGGGGACTCGGAGATACGCAGTATTTT
few	TRBD2	TRBV6-1	TRBJ2-2	CASSTPGGNTGELFF	TGTGCCAGCAGTACCCCGGGAGGGAACACCGGGGAGCTGTTTTTT
NA	TRBD2	TRBV7-3	TRBJ2-2	CASSPGTMRNTGELFF	TGTGCCAGCAGTCCCGGGACTATGAGGAACACCGGGGAGCTGTTTTTT
few	NA	TRBV14	TRBJ2-7	CASSPTPSYEQYF	TGTGCCAGCAGCCCCACCCCCAGCTACGAGCAGTACTTC
NA	NA	TRBV4-2	TRBJ2-5	CASSPSLASETQYF	TGTGCCAGCAGCCCCTCACTAGCTTCCGAGACCCAGTACTTC
many	NA	TRBV12-3/TRBV12-4	TRBJ1-5	CASSPLPLQGRGNQPQHF	TGTGCCAGCAGTCCCCTACCACTACAGGGTCGGGGCAATCAGCCCCAGCATTTT
NA	TRBD2	TRBV7-2	TRBJ2-1	CASSQTSGPVNEQFF	TGTGCCAGCAGCCAGACTAGCGGCCCCGTCAATGAGCAGTTCTTC
few	NA	TRBV20-1	TRBJ1-3	CSGVAQSSGNTIYF	TGCAGTGGTGTTGCCCAGTCCTCTGGAAACACCATATATTTT
NA	NA	TRBV12-3/TRBV12-4	TRBJ1-3	CASSYDGSGNTIYF	TGTGCCAGCAGTTACGACGGCTCTGGAAACACCATATATTTT
few	NA	TRBV5-1	TRBJ1-3	CASSTSQGAAGNTIYF	TGCGCCAGCAGCACCTCTCAGGGAGCGGCTGGAAACACCATATATTTT
few	NA	TRBV6-5	TRBJ2-1	CASTTVNEQFF	TGTGCCAGCACGACCGTCAATGAGCAGTTCTTC